The TCR beta chain described here comes from a study of T cell changes during pregnancy in multiple sclerosis. The V end lost 1 base, the J end lost 8 bases, and 9 bases lay between the germline ends. CDR3 length: 13 amino acids. Germline values: CDR1 SEHNR, CDR2 FQNEAQ (reference sequence). Using immunoSEQ multiplex PCR, the repertoire was profiled, and TCRdb retains in-frame clones only, with some absent. The sample includes 30,000 to 40,000 clones, more than 90% seen only once; the top ten take about 5.2%. This chain uses TRBV7-9 with TRBJ1-3; D unresolved. The sequencing used peripheral blood, collected in the third trimester of pregnancy. This clonotype was obtained from a female donor in good health, enrolled as a control in a pregnancy study. The CDR3, as DNA: TGTGCCAGCAGCTTAGGTATCCGAGACACCATATATTTT. Its translation is CASSLGIRDTIYF.